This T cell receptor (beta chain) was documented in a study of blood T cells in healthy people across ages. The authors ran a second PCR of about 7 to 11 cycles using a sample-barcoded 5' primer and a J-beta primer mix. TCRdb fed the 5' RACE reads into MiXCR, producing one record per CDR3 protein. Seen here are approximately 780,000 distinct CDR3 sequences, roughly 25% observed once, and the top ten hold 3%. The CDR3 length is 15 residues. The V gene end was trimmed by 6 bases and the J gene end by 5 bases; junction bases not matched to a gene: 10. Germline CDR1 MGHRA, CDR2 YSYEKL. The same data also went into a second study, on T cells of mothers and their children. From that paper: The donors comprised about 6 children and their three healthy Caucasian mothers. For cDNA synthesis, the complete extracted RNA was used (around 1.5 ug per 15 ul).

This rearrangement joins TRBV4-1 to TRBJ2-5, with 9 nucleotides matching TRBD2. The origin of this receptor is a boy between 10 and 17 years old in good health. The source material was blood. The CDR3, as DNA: TGCGCCAGCAGTCGTCCCGGGACTAGCAGGGAGACCCAGTACTTC. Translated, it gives CASSRPGTSRETQYF.